A selection of T cell receptor beta chains follows, all from one sample in a study of glioma-infiltrating T cells. TCRdb fed the multiplex PCR reads into MiXCR, producing one record per CDR3 protein. This table holds under 200,000 distinct CDR3 sequences, around 40% found once. The material sequenced was glioma tissue, nonneoplastic brain tissue, or PBMCs (not recorded which). All receptors derive from a human donor with low-grade glioma or glioblastoma, undergoing nonglioma brain surgery, or in good health (not recorded which). Both conserved end residues are part of each CDR3. A D gene is named only where the DNA matches it firmly. A clone size is listed for some rows: how often the clone was seen (once, few, many), or a class if it is expanded.

clone size	V gene	J gene	D gene	CDR3 DNA	CDR3 protein
few	TRBV5-1	TRBJ1-1	-	TGCGCCAGCAGCTACGGGACAAAGAACACTGAAGCTTTCTTT	CASSYGTKNTEAFF
many	TRBV7-2	TRBJ1-2	-	TGTGCCAGCAGCTTACAAGTAGTACAGGATGAAGCTAACTATGGCTACACCTTC	CASSLQVVQDEANYGYTF
many	TRBV7-2	TRBJ2-5	-	TGTGCCAGCAGCTTAGATCCCAAGGAAGGGCAAGAGACCCAGTACTTC	CASSLDPKEGQETQYF
-	TRBV30	TRBJ1-5	-	TGTGCCTTCGGTGTCAGCCAGCCCCAGCATTTT	CAFGVSQPQHF
-	TRBV20-1	TRBJ2-5	-	TGCAGTGCTTCTAAACCCCTAGGGACCCAGTACTTC	CSASKPLGTQYF
few	TRBV19	TRBJ2-1	TRBD2	TGTGCCAGTAGTAACAGGACTAGCGGGAGGCTGATGCGTTACAATGAGCAGTTCTTC	CASSNRTSGRLMRYNEQFF
-	TRBV10-3	TRBJ1-1	-	TGTGCCATCAGTGGGGCCAGTGAGTACACTGAAGCTTTCTTT	CAISGASEYTEAFF
-	TRBV3-1	TRBJ2-5	-	TGTGCCAGCAGCCAAGTCGTCGGGAGAAGGGCCGAGACCCAGTACTTC	CASSQVVGRRAETQYF
many	TRBV19	TRBJ2-1	TRBD1	TGTGCCAGTAGCAGTGCCGGGACAGGGTTGGGGAATGAGCAGTTCTTC	CASSSAGTGLGNEQFF
few	TRBV12-3/TRBV12-4	TRBJ2-2	-	TGTGCCAGCACCGATGGAGAGGCATTTGCGAACACCGGGGAGCTGTTTTTT	CASTDGEAFANTGELFF
few	TRBV2	TRBJ1-5	-	TGTGCCAGCATCCTCCTACCCGGGAAGCCCCAGCATTTT	CASILLPGKPQHF
many	TRBV20-1	TRBJ2-1	-	TGCAGTGCTTCGACTGCCACCAATCTTAATGAGCAGTTCTTC	CSASTATNLNEQFF
many	TRBV7-9	TRBJ2-1	TRBD2	TGTGCCAGCAGCTTGGTAGCGGGAGAAGATGATGAGCAGTTCTTC	CASSLVAGEDDEQFF
-	TRBV27	TRBJ1-5	-	TGTGCCAGCAGTTCACTAACAGGGTTTGGTCAGACCCAGCATTTT	CASSSLTGFGQTQHF
-	TRBV18	TRBJ2-3	TRBD1	TGTGCCAGCTCACCTACGACAGGGTCAGATACGCAGTATTTT	CASSPTTGSDTQYF
few	TRBV24-1	TRBJ2-1	-	TGTGCCACCAGTGATTCTGGACAATATCCTTATGAGCAGTTCTTC	CATSDSGQYPYEQFF
-	TRBV30	TRBJ2-7	-	TGTGCCTGGAGTGTGGGAAGCGACTCCTACGAGCAGTACTTC	CAWSVGSDSYEQYF
-	TRBV5-4	TRBJ2-3	-	TGTGCCAGCAGCGGAAGCTGGGAAAGGACAGATACGCAGTATTTT	CASSGSWERTDTQYF
-	TRBV5-5	TRBJ2-7	-	TGTGCCAGCAGCTTCGAGCCGAGATCCTACGAGCAGTACTTC	CASSFEPRSYEQYF
few	TRBV4-1	TRBJ1-2	TRBD1	TGCGCCAGCAGCCAAGAATGGGGGACAGGTTCTCGGGGCTACACCTTC	CASSQEWGTGSRGYTF
many	TRBV28	TRBJ2-1	-	TGTGCCAGCAGTTCCACCCGAGGGAGGAGTGAGCAGTTCTTC	CASSSTRGRSEQFF
-	TRBV7-2	TRBJ2-3	-	TGTGCCAGCAGCTTAGACAGGCGGAGGACAGATACGCAGTATTTT	CASSLDRRRTDTQYF
few	TRBV7-8	TRBJ2-7	-	TGTGCCAGCAGCTTAGTTAAAACCCACGAGCAGTACTTC	CASSLVKTHEQYF
many	TRBV28	TRBJ1-1	-	TGTGCCAGCAGTTTGCAGGGCACTGAAGCTTTCTTT	CASSLQGTEAFF
-	TRBV14	TRBJ1-2	TRBD1	TGTGCCAGCAGACAGGGGGTTACGACAGGTTATGGCTACACCTTC	CASRQGVTTGYGYTF
-	TRBV29-1	TRBJ2-3	TRBD2	TGCAGCGTCGGAAGGGGACTAGCGGCAGATACGCAGTATTTT	CSVGRGLAADTQYF
few	TRBV6-2/TRBV6-3	TRBJ1-2	-	TGTGCCACTCTCGCCGGCAACTCCTATGGCTACACCTTC	CATLAGNSYGYTF